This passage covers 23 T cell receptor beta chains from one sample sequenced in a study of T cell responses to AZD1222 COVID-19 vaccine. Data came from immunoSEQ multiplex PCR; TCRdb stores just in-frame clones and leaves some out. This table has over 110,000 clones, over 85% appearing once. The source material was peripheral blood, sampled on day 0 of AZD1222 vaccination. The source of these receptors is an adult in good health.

For the CDR3, the DNA is TGTGCCAGCAGCCAATCAAGGACAGGGGGTTTTACTGAAGCTTTCTTT. Translated: CASSQSRTGGFTEAFF. The genes are TRBV16 and TRBJ1-1; 10 nucleotides line up with TRBD1. The germline gives CDR1 KGHSY, CDR2 FQNENV. V was pared by 0 bases and J by 5 bases, with 6 bases of the junction left unmatched. This CDR3 has 16 residues. Based on the CDR3 plus reference TRBV16 and TRBJ1-1, the full variable domain is GEEVAQTPKHLVRGEGQKAKLYCAPIKGHSYVFWYQQVLKNEFKFLISFQNENVFDETGMPKERFSAKCLPNSPCSLEIQATKLEDSAVYFCASSQSRTGGFTEAFFGQGTRLTVV.

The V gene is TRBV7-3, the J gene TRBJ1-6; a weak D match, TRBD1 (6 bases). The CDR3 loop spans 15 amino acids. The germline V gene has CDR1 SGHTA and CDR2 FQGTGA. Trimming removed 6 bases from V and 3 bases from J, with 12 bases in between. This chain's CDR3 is CASRETGDYNSPLHF. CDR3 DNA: TGTGCCAGCAGGGAGACAGGCGACTATAATTCACCCCTCCACTTT. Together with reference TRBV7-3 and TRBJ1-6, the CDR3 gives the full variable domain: GAGVSQTPSNKVTEKGKYVELRCDPISGHTALYWYRQSLGQGPEFLIYFQGTGAADDSGLPNDRFFAVRPEGSVSTLKIQRTERGDSAVYLCASRETGDYNSPLHFGNGTRLTVT.

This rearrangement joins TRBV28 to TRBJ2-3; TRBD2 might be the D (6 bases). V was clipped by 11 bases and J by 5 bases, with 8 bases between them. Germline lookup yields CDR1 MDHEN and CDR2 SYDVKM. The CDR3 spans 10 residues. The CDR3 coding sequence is TGTGCCGGGGGGAGAGATACGCAGTATTTT. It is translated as CAGGRDTQYF.

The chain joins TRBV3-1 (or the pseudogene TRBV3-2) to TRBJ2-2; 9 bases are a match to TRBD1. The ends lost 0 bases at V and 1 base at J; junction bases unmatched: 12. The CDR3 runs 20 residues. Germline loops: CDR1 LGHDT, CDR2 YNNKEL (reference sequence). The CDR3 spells CASSQDVTPTGGKNTGELFF. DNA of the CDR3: TGTGCCAGCAGCCAAGACGTCACCCCGACAGGGGGAAAGAACACCGGGGAGCTGTTTTTT.

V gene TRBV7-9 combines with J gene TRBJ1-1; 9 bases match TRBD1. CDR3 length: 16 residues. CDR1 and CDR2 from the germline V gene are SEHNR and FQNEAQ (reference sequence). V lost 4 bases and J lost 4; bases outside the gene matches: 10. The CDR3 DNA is TGTGCCAGCAGCTCCCCCGGAGGACAGGGGACCACTGAAGCTTTCTTT. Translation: CASSSPGGQGTTEAFF.

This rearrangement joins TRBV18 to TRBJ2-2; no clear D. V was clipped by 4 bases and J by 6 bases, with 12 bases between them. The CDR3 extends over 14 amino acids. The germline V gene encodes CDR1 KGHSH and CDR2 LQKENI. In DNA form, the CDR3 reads TGTGCCAGCTCACTCGGTAACGTCGCCGGGGAGCTGTTTTTT. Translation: CASSLGNVAGELFF.

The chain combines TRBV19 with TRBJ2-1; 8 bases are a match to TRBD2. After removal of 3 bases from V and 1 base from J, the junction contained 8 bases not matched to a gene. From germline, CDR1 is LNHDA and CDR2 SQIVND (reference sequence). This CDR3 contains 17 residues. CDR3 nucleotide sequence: TGTGCCAGTAGTATCCGAGCTAGCGGGCAATCCTACAATGAGCAGTTCTTC. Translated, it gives CASSIRASGQSYNEQFF.

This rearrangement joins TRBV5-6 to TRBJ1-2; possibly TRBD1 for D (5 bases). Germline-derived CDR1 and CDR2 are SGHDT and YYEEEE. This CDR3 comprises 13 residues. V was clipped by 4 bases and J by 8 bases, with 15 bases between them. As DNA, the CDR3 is TGTGCCAGCAGCCGTGGACCGAGGGGCGGCTACACCTTC. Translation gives CASSRGPRGGYTF.

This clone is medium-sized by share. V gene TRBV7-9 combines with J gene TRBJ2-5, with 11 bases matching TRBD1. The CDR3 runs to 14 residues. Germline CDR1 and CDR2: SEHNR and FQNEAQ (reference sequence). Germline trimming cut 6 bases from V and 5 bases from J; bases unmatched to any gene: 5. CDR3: CASRRTGGAETQYF. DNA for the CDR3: TGTGCCAGCAGGCGGACAGGGGGCGCGGAGACCCAGTACTTC.

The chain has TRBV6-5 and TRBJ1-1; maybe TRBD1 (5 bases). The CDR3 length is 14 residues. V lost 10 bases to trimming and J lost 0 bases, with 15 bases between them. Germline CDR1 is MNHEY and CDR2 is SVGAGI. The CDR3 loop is CATTWGTMNTEAFF. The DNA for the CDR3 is TGTGCCACCACTTGGGGCACCATGAACACTGAAGCTTTCTTT.

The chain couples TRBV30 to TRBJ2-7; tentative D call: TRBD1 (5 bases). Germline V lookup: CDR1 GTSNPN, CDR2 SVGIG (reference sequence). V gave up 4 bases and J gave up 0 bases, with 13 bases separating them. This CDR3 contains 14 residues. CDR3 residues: CAWITGEASYEQYF. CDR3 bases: TGTGCCTGGATAACAGGAGAAGCCTCCTACGAGCAGTACTTC.

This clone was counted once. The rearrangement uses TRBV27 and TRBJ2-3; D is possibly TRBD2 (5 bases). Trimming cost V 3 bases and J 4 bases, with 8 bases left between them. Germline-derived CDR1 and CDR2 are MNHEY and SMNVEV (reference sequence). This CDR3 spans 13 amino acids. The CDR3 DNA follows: TGTGCCAGCAGTTTGGGAGTTTCAGATACGCAGTATTTT. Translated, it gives CASSLGVSDTQYF.

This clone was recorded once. The DNA of the CDR3 is TGTGCCACCAGTGAGGGACAGAACTATGGCTACACCTTC. Its translation: CATSEGQNYGYTF. The V and J genes are TRBV24-1 and TRBJ1-2; TRBD1 matches 7 bases. Germline V gives CDR1 KGHDR, CDR2 SFDVKD. V lost 4 bases and J lost 2; bases outside the gene matches: 0. This CDR3 has 13 amino acids.

CDR3 loop: CASNRAGAVYEQYF. Written as DNA, the CDR3 is TGTGCCAGCAATCGAGCGGGAGCCGTCTACGAGCAGTACTTC. V and J are TRBV2 and TRBJ2-7; 8 positions match TRBD2. Trimming took 7 bases from V and 3 from J; bases not matched to a gene: 8. The CDR3 length is 14 residues. CDR1 and CDR2 (germline): SNHLY, FYNNEI.

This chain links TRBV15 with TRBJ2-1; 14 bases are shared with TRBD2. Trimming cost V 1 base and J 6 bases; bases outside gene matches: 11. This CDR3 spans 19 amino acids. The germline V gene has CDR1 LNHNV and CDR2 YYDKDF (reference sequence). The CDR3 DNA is TGTGCCACCAGCAGAGTCGGGGGACTAGCGGGAGTTCATGGCAATGAGCAGTTCTTC. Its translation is CATSRVGGLAGVHGNEQFF.

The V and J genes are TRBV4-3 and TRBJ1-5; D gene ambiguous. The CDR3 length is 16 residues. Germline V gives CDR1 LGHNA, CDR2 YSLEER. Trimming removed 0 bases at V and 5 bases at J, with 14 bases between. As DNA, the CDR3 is TGCGCCAGCAGCCAAGACGTACTCGGTCCAGATCAGCCCCAGCATTTT. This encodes CASSQDVLGPDQPQHF.

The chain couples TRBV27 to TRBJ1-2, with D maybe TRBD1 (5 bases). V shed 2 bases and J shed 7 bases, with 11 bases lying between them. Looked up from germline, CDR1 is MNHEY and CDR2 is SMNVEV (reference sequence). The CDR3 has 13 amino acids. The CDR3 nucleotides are TGTGCCAGCAGTTTAAGGAGGGGCGGTGGCTACACCTTC. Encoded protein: CASSLRRGGGYTF.

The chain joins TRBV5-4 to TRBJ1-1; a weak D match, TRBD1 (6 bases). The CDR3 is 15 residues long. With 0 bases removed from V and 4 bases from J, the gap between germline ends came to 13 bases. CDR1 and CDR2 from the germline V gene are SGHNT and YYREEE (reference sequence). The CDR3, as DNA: TGTGCCAGCAGCTTGGATCGGGGGCGGTTCACTGAAGCTTTCTTT. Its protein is CASSLDRGRFTEAFF.

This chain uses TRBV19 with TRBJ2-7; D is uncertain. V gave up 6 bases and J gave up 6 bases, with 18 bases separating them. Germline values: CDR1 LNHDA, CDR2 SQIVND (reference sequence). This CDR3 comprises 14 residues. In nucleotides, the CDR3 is TGTGCCAGTAGAGTCGGGCCCGGACGGTCCGAGCAGTACTTC. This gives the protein CASRVGPGRSEQYF.

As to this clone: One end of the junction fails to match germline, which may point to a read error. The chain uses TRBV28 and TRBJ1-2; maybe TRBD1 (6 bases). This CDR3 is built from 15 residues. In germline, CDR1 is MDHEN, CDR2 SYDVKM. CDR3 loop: CASGEANRPLTGWVF. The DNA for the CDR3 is TGTGCCAGCGGCGAGGCAAACCGCCCGCTTACAGGGTGGGTATTC.

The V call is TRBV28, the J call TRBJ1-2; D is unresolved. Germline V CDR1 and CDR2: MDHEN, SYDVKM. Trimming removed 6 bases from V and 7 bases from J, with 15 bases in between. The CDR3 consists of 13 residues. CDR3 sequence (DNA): TGTGCCAGCAGCCGCGGGTCCCTCCCTGGCTACACCTTC. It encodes CASSRGSLPGYTF.

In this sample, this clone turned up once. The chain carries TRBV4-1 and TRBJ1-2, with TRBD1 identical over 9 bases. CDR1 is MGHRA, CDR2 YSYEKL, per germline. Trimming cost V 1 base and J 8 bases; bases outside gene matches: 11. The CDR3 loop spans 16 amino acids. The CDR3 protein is CASSQVWGDRARGYTF. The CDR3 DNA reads TGCGCCAGCAGCCAAGTTTGGGGGGACAGGGCTCGGGGCTACACCTTC.

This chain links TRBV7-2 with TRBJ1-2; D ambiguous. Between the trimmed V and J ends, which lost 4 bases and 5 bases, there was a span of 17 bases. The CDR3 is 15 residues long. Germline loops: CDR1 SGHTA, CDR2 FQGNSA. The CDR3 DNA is TGTGCCAGCAGCTCCCGTCCCGGCAGCCCTTATGGCTACACCTTC. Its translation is CASSSRPGSPYGYTF.